Below are 24 T cell receptor beta chains sequenced from a single sample in a study of beta chain features in type 1 diabetes. Since all of the isolated RNA was reverse transcribed, expressed TCRB transcripts were what got sequenced. TCRdb's copy holds only in-frame clones and misses some; the assay was immunoSEQ multiplex PCR. The sample holds around 250,000 clones; over 11% are singletons and the top ten take over 0.015%. General study points: Within each of all four CD4+ subsets, Type 1 diabetes patients had TCRB CDR3s that were moderately but significantly shorter.

The antigens for these receptors are not known. The sample was naive CD4+ T cells from blood. Receptors originate from a man between 25 and 39 years old with type 1 diabetes.

This clone was detected a few times. This chain connects TRBV14 to TRBJ2-7; 9 positions agree with TRBD2. The CDR3 has 16 amino acids. Trimming cost V 2 bases and J 2 bases; bases outside gene matches: 7. CDR1 is SGHDN and CDR2 is FVKESK in the germline V gene. CDR3: CASSQNGLASTYEQYF. In DNA, the CDR3 is TGTGCCAGCAGCCAAAATGGACTAGCGTCGACCTACGAGCAGTACTTC.

A few counts support this clone. In the same sample, other DNA sequences code for this CDR3. The chain couples TRBV28 to TRBJ2-7; 10 bases map to TRBD1. Germline lookup yields CDR1 MDHEN and CDR2 SYDVKM. The CDR3 runs to 13 residues. With V trimmed by 4 bases and J by 4 bases, 1 base remained unmatched. CDR3 nucleotide sequence: TGTGCCAGCAGTTCGGGACAGGGGTACGAGCAGTACTTC. Protein sequence: CASSSGQGYEQYF.

This clone came up a few times. The genes are TRBV5-8 and TRBJ2-5, with a weak D call TRBD2 (5 bases). The V end lost 0 bases, the J end lost 2 bases, and 14 bases lay between the germline ends. The CDR3 consists of 16 residues. Germline-derived CDR1 and CDR2 are SGHTS and YDEGEE. CDR3 amino acids: CASSLVGLGVQETQYF. CDR3 bases: TGTGCCAGCAGCTTGGTCGGTCTCGGGGTTCAAGAGACCCAGTACTTC.

This clone was seen a few times. The chain is built from TRBV7-3 and TRBJ2-3; 8 bases fit TRBD2. V was pared by 4 bases and J by 6 bases, with 12 bases of the junction left unmatched. The CDR3 consists of 16 residues. Germline CDR1 reads SGHTA; CDR2 reads FQGTGA. CDR3: CASSSGGGILSDTQYF. DNA of the CDR3: TGTGCCAGCAGCTCCGGCGGGGGGATTTTGAGCGATACGCAGTATTTT.

The table lists this clone with a few counts. The chain carries TRBV11-2 and TRBJ2-2; 12 positions agree with TRBD2. V trimming: 1 base; J trimming: 7 bases; junction bases outside the gene matches: 7. CDR3 size: 17 residues. Germline V CDR1 and CDR2: SGHAT, FQNNGV. The CDR3 loop is CASSLAALAGGDGELFF. The CDR3 nucleotides are TGTGCCAGCAGCTTAGCAGCACTAGCGGGAGGAGACGGGGAGCTGTTTTTT.

The CDR3 reads CSVGTRTNEKLFF. CDR3 nucleotide sequence: TGCAGCGTCGGGACAAGAACTAATGAAAAACTGTTTTTT. This chain uses TRBV29-1 with TRBJ1-4; perhaps TRBD1 as D (6 bases). The V end lost 6 bases, the J end lost 1 base, and 9 bases lay between the germline ends. Germline loops: CDR1 SQVTM, CDR2 ANQGSEA. The CDR3 contains 13 residues.

The rearrangement links TRBV5-1 to TRBJ2-7; TRBD1 matches 7 bases. The CDR3 consists of 15 residues. Germline V lookup: CDR1 SGHRS, CDR2 YFSETQ. The ends lost 4 bases at V and 4 bases at J; junction bases unmatched: 11. This CDR3 reads CASSITGDSPYEQYF. CDR3 sequence (DNA): TGCGCCAGCAGCATCACCGGGGACAGTCCATACGAGCAGTACTTC.

This clone was seen only a few times. This chain connects TRBV5-1 to TRBJ2-5; D might be TRBD2 (5 bases). The germline gives CDR1 SGHRS, CDR2 YFSETQ. The CDR3 has 14 residues. Between the trimmed V and J ends, which lost 0 bases and 5 bases, there was a span of 11 bases. In nucleotides, the CDR3 is TGCGCCAGCAGCTTGGGGACTCAAGGGGAGACCCAGTACTTC. Its protein product is CASSLGTQGETQYF. Together with reference TRBV5-1 and TRBJ2-5, the CDR3 gives the full variable domain: KAGVTQTPRYLIKTRGQQVTLSCSPISGHRSVSWYQQTPGQGLQFLFEYFSETQRNKGNFPGRFSGRQFSNSRSEMNVSTLELGDSALYLCASSLGTQGETQYFGPGTRLLVL.

The chain joins TRBV4-2 to TRBJ1-3, with 12 bases identical to TRBD1. Germline CDR1 reads LGHNA; CDR2 reads YNFKEQ. The CDR3 runs 15 residues. The V gene end was trimmed by 1 base and the J gene end by 10 bases; junction bases not matched to a gene: 5. The CDR3 DNA follows: TGTGCCAGCAGCCAAGGGGACAGGGGGCTTAGTACCATATATTTT. This encodes CASSQGDRGLSTIYF.

The CDR3 loop reads CASSEAGGNQPQHF. In DNA form, the CDR3 reads TGTGCCAGCAGTGAAGCAGGGGGCAATCAGCCCCAGCATTTT. V gene TRBV6-1 combines with J gene TRBJ1-5; D is perhaps TRBD1 (5 bases). Trimming stripped 0 bases from V and 2 bases from J, with 5 bases between. The CDR3 has 14 residues. The V gene's germline CDR1 is MNHNS and CDR2 SASEGT.

J is TRBJ1-5 and V is TRBV28, with D hard to call. V gave up 7 bases and J gave up 6 bases, with 13 bases separating them. Germline V gene data show CDR1 as MDHEN and CDR2 as SYDVKM. This CDR3 is 13 amino acids long. CDR3 amino acids: CASNEGRGQPQHF. The CDR3 nucleotides read TGTGCCAGCAACGAGGGCCGGGGTCAGCCCCAGCATTTT.

The chain has TRBV7-2 and TRBJ2-7; D possibly corresponds to TRBD2 (5 bases). The V gene's germline CDR1 is SGHTA and CDR2 FQGNSA. The CDR3 runs to 15 residues. V dropped 1 base and J dropped 0 bases, with 10 bases sitting between them. The CDR3: CASSLVRGPSYEQYF. Written as DNA, the CDR3 is TGTGCCAGCAGCTTAGTCCGCGGGCCCTCCTACGAGCAGTACTTC.

CDR3 sequence reads: CAWSRDRGSYNEQFF. The CDR3 nucleotides are TGTGCCTGGAGTCGAGACAGGGGATCCTACAATGAGCAGTTCTTC. This chain uses TRBV30 with TRBJ2-1, with 8 bases matching TRBD1. CDR1 and CDR2 from the germline V gene are GTSNPN and SVGIG (reference sequence). Germline trimming cut 2 bases from V and 1 base from J; bases unmatched to any gene: 4. This CDR3 region has 15 residues.

This chain joins TRBV19 and TRBJ1-5; D not resolved. CDR1 and CDR2 from the germline V gene are LNHDA and SQIVND (reference sequence). The ends were cut back, 3 bases at V and 0 bases at J, with 6 bases in the middle. The CDR3 is made up of 14 amino acids. DNA of the CDR3: TGTGCCAGTAGTATTCGCAGTAGCAATCAGCCCCAGCATTTT. The encoded protein is CASSIRSSNQPQHF.

In its sample, this clone was seen once. The V call is TRBV9, the J call TRBJ1-2, with 9 bases lining up with TRBD1. V was pared by 4 bases and J by 8 bases, with 18 bases of the junction left unmatched. This CDR3 spans 17 amino acids. Germline assignment: CDR1 SGDLS and CDR2 YYNGEE. CDR3 sequence reads: CASSPQGPTGGFGGYTF. The CDR3 DNA reads TGTGCCAGCAGCCCACAGGGGCCGACAGGGGGGTTTGGCGGCTACACCTTC.

The V gene is TRBV28, the J gene TRBJ1-5, with D possibly matching TRBD1 (6 bases). CDR3 length equals 13 residues. Between the trimmed V and J ends, which lost 6 bases and 4 bases, there was a span of 10 bases. CDR1 is MDHEN, CDR2 SYDVKM, per germline. The CDR3 protein is CASRPDRNQPQHF. CDR3 bases: TGTGCCAGCAGACCCGACAGGAATCAGCCCCAGCATTTT.

V is TRBV7-3 and J is TRBJ2-1; a possible D gene is TRBD2 (6 bases). The germline gives CDR1 SGHTA, CDR2 FQGTGA. This CDR3 spans 19 amino acids. Trimming stripped 1 base from V and 3 bases from J, with 22 bases between. The CDR3, as DNA: TGTGCCAGCAGCTTAATGGGGCCCCTGGAGGGTTCCATCTACAATGAGCAGTTCTTC. Amino acid sequence: CASSLMGPLEGSIYNEQFF.

The CDR3 spells CASSQGDREYNEQFF. The CDR3 nucleotides read TGTGCCAGCAGCCAAGGGGACAGGGAGTACAATGAGCAGTTCTTC. The chain links TRBV4-2 to TRBJ2-1; 9 bases fit TRBD1. J gave up 4 bases and V 1 base, and 2 bases lay outside the gene matches. Germline V gene sequence: CDR1 LGHNA, CDR2 YNFKEQ. This CDR3 is 15 amino acids long.

This chain links TRBV5-1 with TRBJ2-7; 8 bases match TRBD1. Germline V lookup: CDR1 SGHRS, CDR2 YFSETQ. V gave up 2 bases and J gave up 3 bases; unmatched junction bases: 10. The CDR3 loop spans 16 amino acids. The CDR3: CASSFVEDRVNYEQYF. The CDR3 DNA sequence: TGCGCCAGCAGCTTTGTTGAGGACAGGGTGAACTACGAGCAGTACTTC. Looking up the rest from reference TRBV5-1 and TRBJ2-7 gives the full variable domain: KAGVTQTPRYLIKTRGQQVTLSCSPISGHRSVSWYQQTPGQGLQFLFEYFSETQRNKGNFPGRFSGRQFSNSRSEMNVSTLELGDSALYLCASSFVEDRVNYEQYFGPGTRLTVT.

This sequence joins TRBV10-3 and TRBJ2-3, with 10 bases matching TRBD1. Per germline, CDR1 ENHRY and CDR2 SYGVKD. With 6 bases clipped from V and 6 bases from J, the junction kept 6 bases outside the gene matches. This CDR3 is 14 amino acids long. The CDR3 reads CAISLTGGFDTQYF. CDR3 bases: TGTGCCATCAGCCTGACAGGGGGCTTCGATACGCAGTATTTT.

The rearrangement joins TRBV4-2 to TRBJ1-2; D remains unclear. This CDR3 contains 14 residues. Germline V gene data show CDR1 as LGHNA and CDR2 as YNFKEQ. Trimming removed 5 bases at V and 4 bases at J, with 14 bases between. CDR3: CASSETSGSYGYTF. The DNA for the CDR3 is TGTGCCAGCAGCGAAACCTCCGGGAGCTATGGCTACACCTTC.

This clone was observed a few times. The chain employs TRBV6-1 and TRBJ1-5; possibly TRBD1 for D (5 bases). Germline V CDR1 and CDR2: MNHNS, SASEGT. V shed 8 bases and J shed 0 bases, with 14 bases lying between them. The CDR3 length is 15 residues. The CDR3 DNA follows: TGTGCCAGCGGTCCAGGGCTGTTTAGCAATCAGCCCCAGCATTTT. It yields the protein CASGPGLFSNQPQHF.

The chain is built from TRBV5-1 and TRBJ2-3, with 7 bases lining up with TRBD1. Trimming removed 7 bases from V and 0 bases from J; junction bases left unmatched: 5. CDR1 and CDR2 (germline): SGHRS, YFSETQ. There are 14 residues in the CDR3. In DNA, the CDR3 is TGCGCCAGCGAAGAGACAGGGAGCACAGATACGCAGTATTTT. The encoded protein is CASEETGSTDTQYF.

This clone was detected only a few times. The chain couples TRBV2 to TRBJ2-7, with a tentative D call TRBD2 (6 bases). The CDR3 is 14 residues long. The V end lost 9 bases, the J end lost 2 bases, and 17 bases lay between the germline ends. Per the germline V gene, CDR1 is SNHLY and CDR2 is FYNNEI. This CDR3 is CASTAGTYTYEQYF. CDR3 nucleotides: TGTGCCAGTACCGCCGGGACTTACACCTACGAGCAGTACTTC.